These 18 T cell receptor beta chains originate from one sample sequenced in a study of identical twins. MiXCR, applied by TCRdb to the 5' RACE reads, yields one record per CDR3 protein. Of 430,000 or so distinct CDR3 sequences in the sample, approximately 25% were seen once. The sample was also linked to a second study, of T cells expressing NK-cell markers.

Sequencing input: CD4+ T cells sorted from blood. The receptors shown here come from a woman aged 18-35 years in good health.

Only a few counts were recorded for this clonotype. The gene calls are TRBV12-3 or TRBV12-4 and TRBJ2-1, with a weak D call TRBD2 (5 bases). V was clipped by 7 bases and J by 5 bases, with 15 bases between them. CDR3 length: 14 residues. The CDR3 bases are TGTGCCAGCACCCGAAACCGAGCGGACAATGAGCAGTTCTTC. Protein sequence: CASTRNRADNEQFF.

This rearrangement joins TRBV7-9 to TRBJ2-3; possible D gene TRBD2, 5 bases. V lost 11 bases and J 0 bases, leaving 12 bases between the germline ends. The CDR3 runs 13 residues. The germline gives CDR1 SEHNR, CDR2 FQNEAQ (reference sequence). DNA for the CDR3: TGTGCCGGACGCGGGTCTAGCACAGATACGCAGTATTTT. Its translation is CAGRGSSTDTQYF.

The table lists this clonotype with many counts. The chain recombines TRBV4-3 with TRBJ2-4, with TRBD1 matching 7 bases. The CDR3 is made up of 17 amino acids. V lost 0 bases and J lost 0; bases outside the gene matches: 5. The germline gives CDR1 LGHNA, CDR2 YSLEER. CDR3 DNA sequence: TGCGCCAGCAGCCAAGATGTGACAGGGAGAGCCAAAAACATTCAGTACTTC. Protein sequence: CASSQDVTGRAKNIQYF.

The chain uses TRBV6-1 and TRBJ2-7; TRBD2 might be the D (5 bases). The germline V gene has CDR1 MNHNS and CDR2 SASEGT. Trimming left V 7 bases short and J 5 bases short, with 15 bases between. This CDR3 spans 13 amino acids. CDR3 sequence: CASNEGRENEQYF. Written as DNA, the CDR3 is TGTGCCAGCAACGAAGGACGGGAAAACGAGCAGTACTTC.

Ten or more counts support this clonotype. The gene calls are TRBV20-1 and TRBJ2-3, with TRBD2 matching 9 bases. The V gene end was trimmed by 0 bases and the J gene end by 3 bases; junction bases not matched to a gene: 10. Per the germline V gene, CDR1 is DFQATT and CDR2 is SNEGSKA (reference sequence). The CDR3 spans 17 residues. CDR3 loop: CSARDPLAGTLTDTQYF. In nucleotides, the CDR3 is TGCAGTGCTAGAGACCCTCTAGCGGGGACGTTGACAGATACGCAGTATTTT.

The V call is TRBV9, the J call TRBJ2-7; possible D gene TRBD2, 6 bases. CDR1 and CDR2 from the germline V gene are SGDLS and YYNGEE. The CDR3 has 15 residues. V dropped 2 bases and J dropped 2 bases, with 14 bases sitting between them. This CDR3 is CASSVDSGLPYEQYF. CDR3 nucleotide sequence: TGTGCCAGCAGCGTGGATAGCGGATTACCCTACGAGCAGTACTTC.

There are a few counts of this clonotype. This rearrangement joins TRBV5-1 to TRBJ1-6; 8 bases map to TRBD1. Germline V CDR1 and CDR2: SGHRS, YFSETQ. The CDR3 consists of 14 residues. Losses at the gene ends were 0 bases for V and 13 bases for J; bases not matched to a gene: 6. CDR3 residues: CASSLDGQGSPLHF. The CDR3 nucleotides read TGCGCCAGCAGCTTGGATGGACAGGGTTCGCCCCTCCACTTT.

This chain uses TRBV12-3 or TRBV12-4 with TRBJ2-3; TRBD2 is a possible D gene (6 bases). Trimming left V 0 bases short and J 2 bases short, with 12 bases between. The CDR3 has 16 residues. CDR3 bases: TGTGCCAGCAGTTTAGCCGGCGGGGATGTCACAGATACGCAGTATTTT. Encoded protein: CASSLAGGDVTDTQYF.

This clonotype was seen more than once but under ten times. J is TRBJ2-1 and V is TRBV7-2; 9 bases are shared with TRBD1. The CDR3 totals 17 residues. After removal of 2 bases from V and 7 bases from J, the junction contained 12 bases not matched to a gene. Germline V gives CDR1 SGHTA, CDR2 FQGNSA. CDR3: CASSLIGTGNKRNEQFF. As DNA, the CDR3 is TGTGCCAGCAGCTTAATTGGGACAGGGAATAAGAGAAATGAGCAGTTCTTC.

V gene TRBV11-3 combines with J gene TRBJ2-1, with D perhaps matching TRBD1 (6 bases). The CDR3 spans 13 residues. V shed 5 bases and J shed 6 bases, with 11 bases lying between them. Germline-derived CDR1 and CDR2 are SGHNT and YENEEA. CDR3 protein: CASSTRQANEQFF. Written as DNA, the CDR3 is TGTGCCAGCAGCACTCGACAGGCCAATGAGCAGTTCTTC.

The chain has TRBV14 and TRBJ2-1; D call uncertain. The V gene's germline CDR1 is SGHDN and CDR2 FVKESK. The CDR3 has 12 residues. Trimming pared 6 bases from V and 13 bases from J, leaving 16 bases between. In DNA form, the CDR3 reads TGTGCCAGCAGTAGAGGACCGCCCGCCCAGTTCTTC. This encodes CASSRGPPAQFF.

V and J are TRBV30 and TRBJ2-3; no definite D call. Germline values: CDR1 GTSNPN, CDR2 SVGIG (reference sequence). V was clipped by 4 bases and J by 1 base, with 9 bases between them. The CDR3 is made up of 13 amino acids. CDR3 sequence reads: CAWTQKGTDTQYF. The CDR3 DNA is TGTGCCTGGACCCAAAAAGGCACAGATACGCAGTATTTT.

This clonotype appeared many times. The rearrangement joins TRBV12-3 or TRBV12-4 to TRBJ2-7; TRBD2 matches at 10 bases. The CDR3 length is 13 residues. With 6 bases clipped from V and 4 bases from J, the junction kept 3 bases outside the gene matches. The CDR3 spells CASSKREGYEQYF. Here the CDR3 DNA reads TGTGCCAGCAGCAAGCGGGAGGGATACGAGCAGTACTTC.

The chain is built from TRBV5-1 and TRBJ1-1, with D unresolved. Deletions cut 0 bases from V and 3 bases from J, with 9 bases between. Germline-derived CDR1 and CDR2 are SGHRS and YFSETQ. The CDR3 length is 14 residues. The DNA for the CDR3 is TGCGCCAGCAGCTTGGAGGTTTTTGACACTGAAGCTTTCTTT. Translating it yields CASSLEVFDTEAFF.

This clonotype was observed a handful of times. The chain links TRBV6-5 to TRBJ2-5, with TRBD2 as a possible D gene (5 bases). Germline CDR1 is MNHEY and CDR2 is SVGAGI. V dropped 2 bases and J dropped 4 bases, with 8 bases sitting between them. This CDR3 comprises 13 residues. CDR3: CASSYVGGETQYF. DNA of the CDR3: TGTGCCAGCAGTTACGTTGGAGGAGAGACCCAGTACTTC.

This chain connects TRBV3-1 to TRBJ2-2; D is possibly TRBD2 (6 bases). CDR1 is LGHDT, CDR2 YNNKEL, per germline (reference sequence). The CDR3 runs 14 residues. The V end was cut by 9 bases, the J end by 4 bases, with 15 bases between. CDR3 bases: TGTGCCAGTATTAGCGGTGGAGGCACCGGGGAGCTGTTTTTT. It yields the protein CASISGGGTGELFF.

This clonotype was observed a handful of times. The rearrangement uses TRBV11-2 and TRBJ2-5, with a possible D match to TRBD2 (6 bases). The germline V and J ends were trimmed by 5 bases and 5 bases, with 12 bases remaining between them. The CDR3 totals 13 residues. Germline CDR1 is SGHAT and CDR2 is FQNNGV. The CDR3 loop is CASSPGGYETQYF. In nucleotides, the CDR3 is TGTGCCAGCAGCCCCGGGGGTTACGAGACCCAGTACTTC.

The genes are TRBV24-1 and TRBJ2-3, with 10 nucleotides matching TRBD1. Trimming at V came to 3 bases and at J to 4 bases, leaving 6 bases not matched to a gene. The CDR3 runs to 16 residues. CDR1 is KGHDR, CDR2 SFDVKD, per germline. The CDR3 nucleotides are TGTGCCACCAGTGATAGGGGACAGGGGCGAGCAGATACGCAGTATTTT. Its translation is CATSDRGQGRADTQYF.